The sequence of this T cell receptor beta chain was determined in a study of identical twins. The ends lost 6 bases at V and 1 base at J; junction bases unmatched: 4. The CDR3 has 14 amino acids. From the 5' RACE reads, TCRdb called clonotypes with MiXCR, one entry per CDR3 protein. Of hundreds of thousands of distinct CDR3 sequences listed, about 12% are singletons. Separately, the same data were catalogued under a study of yellow fever vaccine responses in identical twins.

Sequences were obtained from CD8+ T cells sorted from blood. This sequence joins TRBV12-3 or TRBV12-4 and TRBJ2-3, with TRBD2 matching over 7 bases. The sequence was collected from a woman aged 18-30 years in good health. The CDR3 here is CASSQRDGTDTQYF. The CDR3 DNA follows: TGTGCCAGCAGCCAGCGGGACGGCACAGATACGCAGTATTTT.